The subject of this entry is one TCR beta chain. TCRdb itself ran the 5' RACE reads through MiXCR, one entry per CDR3 protein. Found here are about 210,000 distinct CDR3 sequences, 10% to 13% of them singletons; the top ten hold approximately 3%. The data were taken from a study of T-cell memory formation after mild COVID-19. Turning to the study itself: The study found TCR clusters largely donor specific.

Germline lookup yields CDR1 LGHDT and CDR2 YNNKEL (reference sequence). CDR3 size: 16 residues. V shed 0 bases and J shed 9 bases, with 15 bases lying between them. This sequence originates from a man between 18 and 35 years old who had mild COVID-19 (a few samples of this study predate the infection). Cell type and time point are not known. This chain connects TRBV3-1 to TRBJ1-6, with a possible D match to TRBD1 (5 bases). Sequencing was performed on PBMCs or a T cell subset sorted from them (not recorded which). The CDR3 DNA reads as TGTGCCAGCAGCCAAGATGGTCGGGGGGTAGGTTCACCCCTCCACTTT. Amino acids: CASSQDGRGVGSPLHF.